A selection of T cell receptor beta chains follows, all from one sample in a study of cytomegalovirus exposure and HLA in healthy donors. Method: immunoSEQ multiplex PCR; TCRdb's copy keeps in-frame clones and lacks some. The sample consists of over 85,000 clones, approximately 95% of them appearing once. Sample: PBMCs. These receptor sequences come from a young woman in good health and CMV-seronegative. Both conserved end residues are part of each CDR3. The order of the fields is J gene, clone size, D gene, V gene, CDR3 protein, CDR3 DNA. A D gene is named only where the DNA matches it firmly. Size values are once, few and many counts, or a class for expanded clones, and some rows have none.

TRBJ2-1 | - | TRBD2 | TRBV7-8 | CASSPTSGSYNEQFF | TGTGCCAGCAGCCCAACTAGCGGGAGTTACAATGAGCAGTTCTTC
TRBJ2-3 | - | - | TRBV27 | CASSFRSTDTQYF | TGTGCCAGCAGTTTCAGGAGCACAGATACGCAGTATTTT
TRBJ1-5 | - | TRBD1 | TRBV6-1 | CAITFSGTENQPQHF | TGTGCCATCACCTTCTCCGGGACAGAAAATCAGCCCCAGCATTTT
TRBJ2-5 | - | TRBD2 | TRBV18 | CATKTSSAQETQYF | TGTGCCACCAAGACTAGCTCAGCACAAGAGACCCAGTACTTC
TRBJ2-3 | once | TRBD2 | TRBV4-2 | CASNPRRGGGDTQYF | TGTGCCAGCAACCCACGGCGGGGGGGCGGAGATACGCAGTATTTT
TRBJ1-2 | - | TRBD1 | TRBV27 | CASSLGSGGDGYTF | TGTGCCAGCAGTTTAGGGTCAGGGGGTGACGGCTACACCTTC
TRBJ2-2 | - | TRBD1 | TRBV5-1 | CASSFGTGETGELFF | TGCGCCAGCAGCTTCGGGACAGGGGAAACCGGGGAGCTGTTTTTT
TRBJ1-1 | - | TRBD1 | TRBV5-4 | CASSLGTGITLNTEAFF | TGTGCCAGCAGCTTGGGGACAGGGATAACTTTGAACACTGAAGCTTTCTTT
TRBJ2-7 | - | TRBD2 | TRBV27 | CASSTHSLAGGGEQYF | TGTGCCAGCAGCACCCATTCACTAGCGGGAGGTGGCGAGCAGTACTTC
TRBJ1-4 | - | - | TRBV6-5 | CASSYGTYRELFF | TGTGCCAGCAGTTACGGAACTTACAGGGAACTGTTTTTT
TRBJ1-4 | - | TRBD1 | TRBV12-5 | CASGLVQGGNEKLFF | TGTGCTAGTGGTTTGGTCCAGGGGGGTAATGAAAAACTGTTTTTT
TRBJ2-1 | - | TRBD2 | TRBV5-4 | CASSLTSGSSYNEQFF | TGTGCCAGCAGCTTGACTAGCGGGAGCTCCTACAATGAGCAGTTCTTC
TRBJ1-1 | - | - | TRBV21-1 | CASSTRQGRTEAFF | TGTGCCAGCAGCACCCGACAGGGGAGGACTGAAGCTTTCTTT
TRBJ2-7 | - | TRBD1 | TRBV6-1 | CASTGQGIYEQYF | TGTGCCAGCACCGGACAGGGAATCTACGAGCAGTACTTC
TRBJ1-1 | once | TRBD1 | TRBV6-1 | CASRTGTGMNTEAFF | TGTGCCAGCAGAACCGGGACAGGGATGAACACTGAAGCTTTCTTT
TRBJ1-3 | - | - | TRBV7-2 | CASSPGGAAGNTIYF | TGTGCCAGCAGCCCGGGGGGGGCAGCTGGAAACACCATATATTTT
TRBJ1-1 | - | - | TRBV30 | CAWSVLVNTEAFF | TGTGCCTGGAGTGTACTCGTGAACACTGAAGCTTTCTTT
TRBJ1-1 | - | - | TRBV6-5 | CASSRMDRNTEAFF | TGTGCCAGCAGCCGTATGGACAGGAACACTGAAGCTTTCTTT
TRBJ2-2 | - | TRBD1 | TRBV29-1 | CSVVETGGTGELFF | TGCAGCGTTGTTGAGACAGGGGGCACCGGGGAGCTGTTTTTT
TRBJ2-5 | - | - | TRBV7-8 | CASLRGETQYF | TGTGCCAGCCTTAGGGGGGAGACCCAGTACTTC
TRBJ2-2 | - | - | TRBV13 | CASSSRDSGRLTGELFF | TGTGCCAGCAGCTCACGGGACAGCGGGAGACTCACCGGGGAGCTGTTTTTT
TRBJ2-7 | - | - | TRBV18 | CATGQSYEQYF | TGTGCCACCGGACAGTCCTACGAGCAGTACTTC